These 21 T cell receptor beta chains were sequenced from one sample in a study of identical twins. TCRdb analysed the 5' RACE reads with MiXCR anew, one entry per CDR3 protein. The repertoire holds roughly 710,000 distinct CDR3 sequences, with 5.5% to 7.5% as singletons. Sequences were obtained from naive T cells sorted from blood. These receptors were collected from a man aged 18 to 35 in good health.

This clonotype came up a few times. V is TRBV6-4 and J is TRBJ2-2; TRBD1 matches 8 bases. Germline trimming cut 7 bases from V and 3 bases from J; bases unmatched to any gene: 31. The V gene's germline CDR1 is MRHNA and CDR2 SNTAGT. The CDR3 runs 23 residues. The CDR3 DNA is TGTGCCAGCACCCGAATCGGGACAGGAGGAGGAAGGGAACTGCACCCTTACACCGGGGAGCTGTTTTTT. This sequence encodes CASTRIGTGGGRELHPYTGELFF.

The V and J genes are TRBV4-3 and TRBJ2-5; perhaps TRBD1 as D (6 bases). V lost 0 bases to trimming and J lost 0 bases, with 8 bases between them. This CDR3 is 15 amino acids long. Germline V gene sequence: CDR1 LGHNA, CDR2 YSLEER. The CDR3 DNA reads TGCGCCAGCAGCCAAGAGAGGGGGTACCAAGAGACCCAGTACTTC. Residues: CASSQERGYQETQYF.

This clonotype was detected only a few times. The chain combines TRBV2 with TRBJ1-1; D uncertain. V was trimmed by 7 bases and J by 0 bases, leaving 21 bases between them. The CDR3 consists of 17 residues. CDR1 is SNHLY, CDR2 FYNNEI, per germline. The CDR3 is CASNTVGSVPMNTEAFF. Written as DNA, the CDR3 is TGTGCCAGCAACACAGTGGGGAGCGTGCCCATGAACACTGAAGCTTTCTTT.

This clonotype has at least ten counts. This chain connects TRBV7-9 to TRBJ2-7; 9 nucleotides align to TRBD1. This CDR3 comprises 15 residues. Trimming cost V 8 bases and J 2 bases; bases outside gene matches: 10. The germline gives CDR1 SEHNR, CDR2 FQNEAQ (reference sequence). The CDR3 sequence: CASSDRRDRAYEQYF. In DNA, the CDR3 is TGTGCCAGCTCCGATCGGAGGGACAGGGCCTACGAGCAGTACTTC.

This clonotype was observed many times. This chain connects TRBV4-3 to TRBJ2-7; TRBD2 matches 9 bases. Germline CDR1 reads LGHNA; CDR2 reads YSLEER. This CDR3 contains 15 residues. After removal of 1 base from V and 3 bases from J, the junction contained 4 bases not matched to a gene. CDR3 region: CASSQGASGNYEQYF. Written as DNA, the CDR3 is TGCGCCAGCAGCCAAGGGGCTAGCGGGAACTACGAGCAGTACTTC.

There are many counts of this clonotype. This chain links TRBV7-9 with TRBJ1-4; TRBD1 might be the D (6 bases). Trimming pared 4 bases from V and 7 bases from J, leaving 13 bases between. Germline V gene data show CDR1 as SEHNR and CDR2 as FQNEAQ (reference sequence). The CDR3 covers 14 residues. Here the CDR3 DNA reads TGTGCCAGCAGCTCAACAGGGATTGGTGAAAAACTGTTTTTT. The encoded protein is CASSSTGIGEKLFF.

This clonotype was observed at least ten times. The conserved final phenylalanine or tryptophan is absent from the CDR3, which likely points to a read error. The limits of the CDR3 on the DNA are not certain, so only TCRdb's listed CDR3 is given. The chain combines TRBV20-1 with TRBJ2-1. The CDR3 has 8 residues if both end residues are counted. CDR1 DFQATT and CDR2 SNEGSKA come from the germline V gene (reference sequence). The chain's CDR3 is CSARATGL.

This clonotype showed up just a few times. The CDR3 nucleotides read TGCGCCAGCAGCCCTTACTCTGGAAACAATGAGCAGTTCTTC. Translation: CASSPYSGNNEQFF. The chain recombines TRBV5-1 with TRBJ2-1; the D is unclear. The CDR3 contains 14 residues. Trimming pared 4 bases from V and 5 bases from J, leaving 13 bases between. Germline V gene data show CDR1 as SGHRS and CDR2 as YFSETQ.

This clonotype was counted many times. This sequence joins TRBV28 and TRBJ1-1; a weak D match, TRBD1 (6 bases). The V gene's germline CDR1 is MDHEN and CDR2 SYDVKM. V lost 8 bases and J lost 3, with 16 bases in between. The CDR3 sequence is 14 residues long. CDR3: CASRTATLDTEAFF. CDR3 nucleotide sequence: TGTGCCAGCCGGACAGCTACTCTCGACACTGAAGCTTTCTTT.

There are a few counts of this clonotype. The chain joins TRBV12-3 or TRBV12-4 to TRBJ2-7; tentative D call: TRBD2 (6 bases). The CDR3 length is 10 residues. Deletions cut 11 bases from V and 6 bases from J, with 11 bases between. CDR3 sequence reads: CAPTGVEQYV. The CDR3, as DNA: TGTGCCCCTACGGGGGTCGAGCAGTACGTC.

This clonotype has a count of ten or more. The chain combines TRBV27 with TRBJ2-1, with 13 bases identical to TRBD2. CDR1 and CDR2 from the germline V gene are MNHEY and SMNVEV (reference sequence). The CDR3 totals 17 residues. V shed 5 bases and J 10 bases; nucleotides not matched to a gene: 14. The CDR3 DNA follows: TGTGCCAGCAGTCAATACGCCCCGGGACTAGCGGGGATAGAGCAGTTCTTC. This encodes CASSQYAPGLAGIEQFF.

This clonotype was seen ten or more times. The gene calls are TRBV5-5 and TRBJ2-3; D unresolved. V shed 0 bases and J shed 0 bases, with 8 bases lying between them. Germline CDR1 and CDR2: SGHKS and YYEKEE (reference sequence). This CDR3 is built from 15 residues. The CDR3 sequence is CASSLGGPSTDTQYF. The CDR3 nucleotides are TGTGCCAGCAGCTTGGGCGGCCCTAGCACAGATACGCAGTATTTT.

This clonotype was counted ten times or more. The V call is TRBV6-5, the J call TRBJ1-4, with D uncertain. Germline V gene data show CDR1 as MNHEY and CDR2 as SVGAGI. This CDR3 region has 15 residues. V was trimmed by 0 bases and J by 4 bases, leaving 9 bases between them. CDR3 bases: TGTGCCAGCAGTTACTCGAACGGAATTAATGAAAAACTGTTTTTT. Translation gives CASSYSNGINEKLFF.

This clonotype showed up just a few times. The rearrangement joins TRBV5-1 to TRBJ2-1; 7 bases align to TRBD2. V was clipped by 6 bases and J by 9 bases; unmatched bases: 12. This CDR3 has 14 amino acids. Germline V gives CDR1 SGHRS, CDR2 YFSETQ. In DNA form, the CDR3 reads TGCGCCAGCAATGTGGCGACGGGAGGAGGTGAGCAGTTCTTC. It encodes CASNVATGGGEQFF.

This clonotype was seen only a few times. This chain joins TRBV21-1 and TRBJ2-2. TRBV21-1 is reported as a pseudogene. CDR3 size: 18 residues. CDR3 bases: TGTGCCAGCAGCAAAGCCACCACTGGTGCGACGAACACCGGGGAGCTGTTTTTT. Protein: CASSKATTGATNTGELFF.

This clonotype was picked up many times. The rearrangement uses TRBV5-1 and TRBJ1-2, with 11 bases identical to TRBD1. With 7 bases clipped from V and 8 bases from J, the junction kept 4 bases outside the gene matches. CDR1 SGHRS and CDR2 YFSETQ come from the germline V gene. CDR3 length: 12 amino acids. This chain's CDR3 is CASSGQGGGYTF. CDR3 bases: TGCGCCAGCTCGGGACAGGGGGGAGGCTACACCTTC.

CDR3 nucleotides: TGCAGTGCTAGAGATGAGTTTAGCGGCACAGATACGCAGTATTTT. Amino acid sequence: CSARDEFSGTDTQYF. V usage is TRBV20-1 and J usage is TRBJ2-3, with TRBD2 as a possible D gene (5 bases). The CDR3 sequence is 15 residues long. The germline CDR1 and CDR2 sequences are DFQATT and SNEGSKA (reference sequence). Trimming removed 0 bases at V and 1 base at J, with 11 bases between.

In its sample, this clonotype was seen many times. The genes are TRBV11-2 and TRBJ2-3; 14 bases are a match to TRBD2. This CDR3 has 19 residues. The junction had 7 bases not matched to a gene; V was cut back by 2 bases and J by 0 bases. CDR1 and CDR2 (germline): SGHAT, FQNNGV. CDR3 DNA: TGTGCCAGCAGCTTACTGAGACTAGCGGGAGGGCGTAGCACAGATACGCAGTATTTT. This encodes CASSLLRLAGGRSTDTQYF.

This clonotype was counted ten times or more. This chain uses TRBV2 with TRBJ2-5, with D hard to call. This CDR3 contains 11 residues. V lost 8 bases and J 10 bases, leaving 14 bases between the germline ends. Looked up from germline, CDR1 is SNHLY and CDR2 is FYNNEI. The CDR3 region is CASWASSDQYF. The CDR3 DNA reads as TGTGCCAGCTGGGCCTCGTCGGACCAGTACTTC. The whole variable domain, filled in from reference TRBV2 and TRBJ2-5, reads EPEVTQTPSHQVTQMGQEVILRCVPISNHLYFYWYRQILGQKVEFLVSFYNNEISEKSEIFDDQFSVERPDGSNFTLKIRSTKLEDSAMYFCASWASSDQYFGPGTRLLVL.

This clonotype occurred a few times. The V and J genes are TRBV7-8 and TRBJ2-7, with unresolved D. The CDR3 is 13 amino acids. Trimming stripped 2 bases from V and 6 bases from J, with 11 bases between. Germline CDR1 reads SGHVS; CDR2 reads FQNEAQ. CDR3 amino acids: CASSLSGGAEQYF. CDR3 nucleotides: TGTGCCAGCAGCTTATCAGGTGGCGCCGAGCAGTACTTC.

This clonotype came up many times. The chain carries TRBV10-3 and TRBJ2-7; 9 bases agree with TRBD2. Per germline, CDR1 ENHRY and CDR2 SYGVKD. This CDR3 contains 14 residues. Trimming cost V 3 bases and J 3 bases; bases outside gene matches: 3. This CDR3 is CAISDVAGDYEQYF. CDR3 DNA sequence: TGTGCCATCAGTGATGTAGCGGGAGACTACGAGCAGTACTTC.